This TCR beta chain was sequenced for a study of early stage breast cancer tumors. For this clone: What it binds is unknown.

Notes on the study in general: Tumors had approximately 2.4-fold higher T cell density than normal breast. Unsorted bulk genomic DNA sequencing lacked pairing and functional marker data. Enriched TCRB sequences shared across patients were mostly commonly generated sequences.

The table came from immunoSEQ multiplex PCR; TCRdb's copy has only in-frame clones and leaves some out. The table records about 72,000 clones, more than 65% of them present only once. From germline, CDR1 is SQVTM and CDR2 ANQGSEA. Trimming removed 6 bases from V and 1 base from J, with 10 bases in between. The CDR3 covers 13 residues. This clonotype originated in a person in their 60s with breast cancer. The chain carries TRBV29-1 and TRBJ2-1; D is unresolved. Sequencing was done on a sample of blood. CDR3 sequence: CSVFDFSYNEQFF. CDR3 in DNA: TGCAGCGTGTTCGACTTTTCCTACAATGAGCAGTTCTTC.